This entry describes one T cell receptor (beta chain). Its antigen is unknown. Germline V CDR1 and CDR2: SEHNR, FQNEAQ (reference sequence). J gave up 6 bases and V 5 bases, and 3 bases lay outside the gene matches. The CDR3 consists of 14 residues. The data belong to a study of T cell clones after liver transplantation. Study details: Three of the eight recipients were HCV-positive; the rest had non-autoimmune, non-viral transplant indications. Subjects received no induction therapy and standard immunosuppression until randomization at 12-24 months post-transplant.

Method: immunoSEQ multiplex PCR; TCRdb's copy keeps in-frame clones and lacks some. Among roughly 100,000 clones listed, around 86% were seen once. Study-level points and caveats: Small, mixed patient groups and varying post-transplant times limit these conclusions.

The chain uses TRBV7-9 and TRBJ1-4; 10 bases map to TRBD1. This TCR was sampled from a human donor who received a liver transplant. The input for sequencing was CD4+ T cells from blood, taken before liver transplant. The CDR3 bases are TGTGCCAGCAGCCGACAGGGGGCCTATGAAAAACTGTTTTTT. Its translation is CASSRQGAYEKLFF.